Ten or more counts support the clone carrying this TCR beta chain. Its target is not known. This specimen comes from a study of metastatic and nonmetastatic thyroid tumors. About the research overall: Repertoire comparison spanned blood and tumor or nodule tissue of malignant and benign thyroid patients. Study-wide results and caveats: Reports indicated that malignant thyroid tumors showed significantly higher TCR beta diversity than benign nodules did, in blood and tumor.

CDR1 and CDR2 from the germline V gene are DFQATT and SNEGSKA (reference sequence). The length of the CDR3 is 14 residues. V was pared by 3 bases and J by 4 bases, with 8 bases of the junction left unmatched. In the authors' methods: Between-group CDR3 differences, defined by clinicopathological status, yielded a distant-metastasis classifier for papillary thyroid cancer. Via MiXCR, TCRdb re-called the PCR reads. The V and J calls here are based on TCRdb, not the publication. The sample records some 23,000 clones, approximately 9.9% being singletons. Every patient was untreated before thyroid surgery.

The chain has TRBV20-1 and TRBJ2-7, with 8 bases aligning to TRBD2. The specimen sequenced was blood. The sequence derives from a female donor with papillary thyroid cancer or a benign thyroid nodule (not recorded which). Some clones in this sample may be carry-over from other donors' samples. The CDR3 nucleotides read TGCAGTGCTAGTAACCAGCGGGAGTTGTACGAGCAGTACTTC. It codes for CSASNQRELYEQYF.